The TCR beta chain under discussion was sequenced for a study of T-cell reconstitution after alpha-beta-depleted transplantation in children (dated by TCRdb to the mid-2010s). For the study in its entirety: Using TCR repertoire profiling, the study followed T-cell immune reconstitution in a quantitative way in children after TCRalphabeta/CD19-depleted allogeneic hematopoietic cell transplantation.

CDR1 and CDR2 were assigned from the germline V gene as SGHTA and FQGNSA. Spanning cysteine to phenylalanine, the CDR3 consists of 17 amino acids. Only the CDR3 portion is preserved as DNA: 51 bases, with reading frame beginning at the first base. Study-wide conclusions, independent of this receptor: The apparently early alphabetaT-cell count recovery about two months after transplant was reportedly dependent on only several hundred rapidly expanded clones derived from non-depleted graft cells. In some patients, high TCRbeta diversity at day 60 was attributed to recipient T cells and intrathymic progenitors that had survived conditioning. Hyperexpanded clone frequencies declined over subsequent months; after one year, T-cell counts and TCRbeta diversity were mostly attributed to newly produced T cells.

To prepare the library, PCR was applied. These reads were obtained on an Illumina HiSeq 2500. TCR libraries were prepared with molecular barcoding, using unique molecular identifiers to normalize TCRbeta repertoire quantification. TCRdb itself trimmed the public reads at Q25 with fastp, ran MiXCR and retained productive beta chains. Records with the same CDR3 protein are collapsed into one entry carrying the most frequent genes and DNA. The sample profile shows about 260,000 distinct CDR3 sequences; roughly 11% of them were found once. Together, the top ten hold around 20% of the sample. A remark on this clonotype: Its antigen remains undetermined. This may arise from a read error, as a much more abundant clone is one base away.

Reading the label with the study, this specimen's treatment or condition is: allogeneic hematopoietic cell transplantation with graft depleted of TCRalphabeta T cells and CD19 B cells. The transplant recipients were children given TCRalphabeta/CD19-depleted allogeneic hematopoietic cell grafts. Material: peripheral blood, obtained 180 days after TCRalphabeta/CD19-depleted stem cell transplant. The chain joins TRBV7-2 to TRBJ2-5; the D gene identity is not certain. The clonotype comes from a male patient aged 2-9 years who had a stem cell transplant for chronic granulomatous disease, so the T cells may come from the graft donor. CDR3 protein: CASSLQRPGEYQETLYF. In nucleotides, the sequence is TGTGCCAGCAGCTTACAGCGCCCGGGCGAGTACCAAGAGACCCTGTACTTC.